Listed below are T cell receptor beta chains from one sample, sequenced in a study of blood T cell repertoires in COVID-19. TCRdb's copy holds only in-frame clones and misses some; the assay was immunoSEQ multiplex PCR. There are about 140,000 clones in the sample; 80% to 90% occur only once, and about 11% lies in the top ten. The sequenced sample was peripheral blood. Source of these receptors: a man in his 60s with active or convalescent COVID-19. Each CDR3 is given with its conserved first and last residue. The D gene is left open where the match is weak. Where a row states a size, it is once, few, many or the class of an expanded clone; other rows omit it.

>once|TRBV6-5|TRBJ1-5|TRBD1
CASSGRTGDNQPQHF
TGTGCCAGCAGCGGACGGACAGGAGACAATCAGCCCCAGCATTTT
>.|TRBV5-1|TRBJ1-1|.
CASSPGTGSTEAFF
TGCGCCAGCAGCCCCGGGACTGGCTCCACTGAAGCTTTCTTT
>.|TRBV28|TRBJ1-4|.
CASKKGRGREKLFF
TGTGCCAGCAAAAAGGGGAGGGGACGTGAAAAACTGTTTTTT
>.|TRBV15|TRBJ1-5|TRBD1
CATSRDRTGLQPQHF
TGTGCCACCAGCAGAGACCGGACAGGGCTTCAGCCCCAGCATTTT
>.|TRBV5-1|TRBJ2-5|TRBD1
CASSSRQGRETQYF
TGCGCCAGCAGCTCCCGACAGGGTCGAGAGACCCAGTACTTC
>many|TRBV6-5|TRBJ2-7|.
CASSLHNGEQYF
TGTGCCAGCAGTCTACATAACGGGGAGCAGTACTTC
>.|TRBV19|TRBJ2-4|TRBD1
CASSSRDRGIAKNIQYF
TGTGCCAGTAGTTCCAGGGACAGGGGAATAGCCAAAAACATTCAGTACTTC
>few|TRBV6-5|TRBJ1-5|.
CAGGVGHQPQHF
TGTGCCGGGGGGGTCGGGCATCAGCCCCAGCATTTT
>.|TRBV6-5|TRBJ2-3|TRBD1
CASSYRTGGFVYF
TGTGCCAGCAGTTACCGGACAGGGGGGTTTGTGTATTTT
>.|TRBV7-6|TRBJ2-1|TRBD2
CASSFGLPGGTSGKFSYNEQFF
TGTGCCAGCAGCTTTGGTCTACCGGGAGGGACTAGCGGGAAATTCTCCTACAATGAGCAGTTCTTC
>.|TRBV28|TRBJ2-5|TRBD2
CASNLAGLQETQYF
TGTGCCAGCAACCTAGCGGGGCTTCAAGAGACCCAGTACTTC
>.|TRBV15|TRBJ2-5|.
CATSRGQLQETQYF
TGTGCCACCAGCAGAGGACAACTCCAAGAGACCCAGTACTTC
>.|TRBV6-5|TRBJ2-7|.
CASSLGGATYEQYF
TGTGCCAGCAGTCTCGGCGGCGCTACCTACGAGCAGTACTTC
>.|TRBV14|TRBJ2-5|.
CASRAGRTWETQYF
TGTGCCAGCCGGGCCGGGCGGACATGGGAGACCCAGTACTTC
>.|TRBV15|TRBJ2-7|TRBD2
CATSRVLADFSYEQYF
TGTGCCACCAGCAGAGTACTAGCGGACTTCTCCTACGAGCAGTACTTC
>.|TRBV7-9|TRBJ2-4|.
CASSSGDALAKNIQYF
TGTGCCAGCAGCTCGGGGGACGCCCTGGCCAAAAACATTCAGTACTTC
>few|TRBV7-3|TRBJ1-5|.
CASSLTGGDNQPQHF
TGTGCCAGCAGCTTAACAGGGGGTGACAATCAGCCCCAGCATTTT
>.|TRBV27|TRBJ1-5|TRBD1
CASQQYYRDREQPQHF
TGTGCCAGCCAGCAGTATTACCGGGACAGGGAACAGCCCCAGCATTTT
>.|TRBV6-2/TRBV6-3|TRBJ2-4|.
CASSNPRGGLAKNIQYF
TGTGCCAGCAGTAACCCTAGGGGAGGACTAGCCAAAAACATTCAGTACTTC
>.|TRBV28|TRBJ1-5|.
CASSLVGVRAFGQPQHF
TGTGCCAGCAGTTTAGTAGGGGTTCGGGCTTTCGGTCAGCCCCAGCATTTT
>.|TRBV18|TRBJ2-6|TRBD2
CASLPQGLAGLTISGANVLTF
TGTGCCAGCTTGCCGCAGGGACTAGCGGGCCTGACAATCTCTGGGGCCAACGTCCTGACTTTC
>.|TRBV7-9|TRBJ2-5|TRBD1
CASSLEGTVFTTQYF
TGTGCCAGCAGCTTAGAGGGGACAGTATTTACGACCCAGTACTTC
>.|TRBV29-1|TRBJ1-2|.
CSVEPQGRNYGYTF
TGCAGCGTTGAACCTCAGGGCAGGAACTATGGCTACACCTTC
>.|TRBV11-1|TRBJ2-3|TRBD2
CASSQIAGGLTDTQYF
TGTGCCAGCAGCCAGATAGCGGGAGGGCTAACAGATACGCAGTATTTT
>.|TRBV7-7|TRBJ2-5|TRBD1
CASSPGTGAVETQYF
TGTGCTAGCAGCCCGGGTACAGGGGCGGTAGAGACCCAGTACTTC
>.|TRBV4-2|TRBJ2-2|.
CASSYGGVEGPGELFF
TGTGCCAGCAGCTACGGGGGTGTGGAGGGACCCGGGGAGCTGTTTTTT
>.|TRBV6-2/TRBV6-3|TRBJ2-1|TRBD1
CASRYRGDEQFF
TGTGCCAGCAGGTACAGGGGCGATGAGCAGTTCTTC
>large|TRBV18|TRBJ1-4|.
CASSPNSPNEKLFF
TGTGCCAGCTCACCAAATAGCCCGAATGAAAAACTGTTTTTT
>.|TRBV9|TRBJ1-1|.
CASSAQGQNTEAFF
TGTGCCAGCAGCGCTCAAGGACAGAACACTGAAGCTTTCTTT
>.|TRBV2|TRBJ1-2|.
CASSGGRAYGYTF
TGTGCCAGCAGTGGGGGCAGGGCCTATGGCTACACCTTC
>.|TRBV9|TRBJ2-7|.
CASSREHGAYEQYF
TGTGCCAGCAGCCGGGAGCATGGGGCCTACGAGCAGTACTTC
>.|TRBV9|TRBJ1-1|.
CASSVGVLSTEAFF
TGTGCCAGCAGCGTTGGTGTCTTGAGCACTGAAGCTTTCTTT
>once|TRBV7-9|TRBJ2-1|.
CASTISQGLGEQFF
TGTGCCAGCACCATTAGTCAGGGATTGGGAGAGCAGTTCTTC
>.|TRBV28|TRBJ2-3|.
CASSLSPQGSDTQYF
TGTGCCAGCAGTTTGTCCCCCCAGGGTTCAGATACGCAGTATTTT
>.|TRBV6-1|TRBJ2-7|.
CASSERQGNQYF
TGTGCCAGCAGTGAACGCCAGGGGAACCAGTACTTC
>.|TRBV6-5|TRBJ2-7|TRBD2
CASSPPGLAAYEQYF
TGTGCCAGCAGTCCCCCGGGACTAGCGGCTTACGAGCAGTACTTC
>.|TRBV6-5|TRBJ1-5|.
CASTPTPGGQPQHF
TGTGCCAGCACCCCGACTCCGGGTGGTCAGCCCCAGCATTTT
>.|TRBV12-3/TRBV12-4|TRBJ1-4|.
CASRPTGNEKLFF
TGTGCCAGCAGGCCGACAGGCAATGAAAAACTGTTTTTT
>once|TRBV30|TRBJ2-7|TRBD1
CAFLPRDRGYEQYF
TGTGCCTTCTTGCCGCGGGACAGGGGATACGAGCAGTACTTC
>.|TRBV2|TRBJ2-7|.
CASSDRRSYEQYF
TGTGCCAGCAGTGACCGGAGATCTTACGAGCAGTACTTC
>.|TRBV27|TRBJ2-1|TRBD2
CASSLSAGGWSSYNEQFF
TGTGCCAGCAGTTTATCAGCGGGAGGGTGGTCATCCTACAATGAGCAGTTCTTC
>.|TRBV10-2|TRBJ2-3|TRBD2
CASTTSGRLDTQYF
TGCGCCAGCACCACTAGCGGGAGACTAGATACGCAGTATTTT
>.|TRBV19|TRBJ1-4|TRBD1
CASSIGDRGSHEKLFF
TGTGCCAGTAGTATCGGGGACAGGGGGAGTCATGAAAAACTGTTTTTT
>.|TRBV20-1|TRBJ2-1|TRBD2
CSASGHGTSGTGGQFF
TGCAGTGCTAGTGGACACGGGACTAGCGGAACAGGTGGGCAGTTCTTC
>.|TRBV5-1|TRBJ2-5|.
CASSLWGTPQETQYF
TGCGCCAGCAGCTTGTGGGGGACACCGCAAGAGACCCAGTACTTC
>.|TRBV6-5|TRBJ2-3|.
CASSYSRQDTQYF
TGTGCCAGCAGTTACTCGAGGCAAGATACGCAGTATTTT
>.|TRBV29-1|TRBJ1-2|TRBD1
CSVEQTGGIRGYTF
TGCAGCGTTGAGCAGACAGGGGGCATTAGAGGCTACACCTTC
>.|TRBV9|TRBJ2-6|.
CASSARSAGANVLTF
TGTGCCAGCAGCGCCCGGTCGGCTGGGGCCAACGTCCTGACTTTC
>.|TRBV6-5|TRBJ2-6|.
CASRKGSGANVLTF
TGTGCCAGCAGAAAGGGGTCTGGGGCCAACGTCCTGACTTTC
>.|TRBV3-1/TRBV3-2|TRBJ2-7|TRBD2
CASSQASGSYEQYF
TGTGCCAGCAGCCAAGCTAGCGGGAGCTACGAGCAGTACTTC
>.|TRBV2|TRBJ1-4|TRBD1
CASRRGQGASNEKLFF
TGTGCCAGCAGGAGGGGACAGGGGGCGTCTAATGAAAAACTGTTTTTT
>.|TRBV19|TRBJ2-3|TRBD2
CASSPGASGSHTDTQYF
TGTGCCAGTAGTCCCGGGGCTAGCGGGAGTCATACAGATACGCAGTATTTT
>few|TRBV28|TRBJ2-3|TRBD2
CASSSLAGGRTDTQYF
TGTGCCAGCAGTTCGTTAGCGGGAGGTCGCACAGATACGCAGTATTTT
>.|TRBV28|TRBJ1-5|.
CASSTDIRNQPQHF
TGTGCCAGCAGTACCGACATTCGCAATCAGCCCCAGCATTTT
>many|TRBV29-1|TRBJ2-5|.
CSVEGLSQETQYF
TGCAGCGTTGAAGGACTATCCCAAGAGACCCAGTACTTC
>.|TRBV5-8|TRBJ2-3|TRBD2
CASAEGRLAGYSADTQYF
TGTGCCAGCGCCGAAGGGAGGCTAGCGGGATATAGCGCAGATACGCAGTATTTT
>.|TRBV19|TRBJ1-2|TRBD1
CASRTGTGYGYTF
TGTGCCAGTAGAACCGGGACAGGCTATGGCTACACCTTC